This T cell receptor beta chain was observed in a study of vaccination effects on CD4 cells after COVID-19. Study details: Of the BNT162b2 and mRNA-1273 vaccines, participants received two doses of one or the other.

Germline V gene data show CDR1 as SGDLS and CDR2 as YYNGEE. The junction had 8 bases not matched to a gene; V was cut back by 4 bases and J by 10 bases. The CDR3 is 15 residues long. On this clone: Its specificity is not known.

Sequencing used immunoSEQ multiplex PCR; TCRdb keeps in-frame clones, though not all of them. The sample consists of tens of thousands of clones, roughly 76% of them appearing once. ViraFEST expansion of antigen-specific CD4+ T cells with viral peptide pools preceded sequencing. The culture ran for 9 to 11 days, and then CD4+ T cells were isolated. No vaccinee had earlier SARS-CoV-2 infection, and nucleocapsid antibodies were negative. Every well housed two million PBMC, which grew in culture alongside 8.5 to 10 IU/ml IL-2 and 8.5 to 10 ug/ml peptides. Cultures got half-medium changes with IL-2 on days 3 and 7.

The chain employs TRBV9 and TRBJ2-1; 13 bases map to TRBD2. Sequences were derived from CD4+ T cells from PBMCs cultured with SARS-CoV-2 spike peptides, sampled before COVID-19 vaccination. The source of this sequence is a human donor who received a COVID-19 vaccine. The DNA for the CDR3 is TGTGCCAGCAGCCCCCAGACTAGCGGGAGGCACGAGCAGTTCTTC. This sequence encodes CASSPQTSGRHEQFF.